This passage covers 5 T cell receptor beta chains from one sample sequenced in a study of monozygotic twins with inflammatory bowel disease. Using the 5' RACE reads, TCRdb records one entry per CDR3 protein without DNA. Recorded for this sample: about 450,000 distinct CDR3 sequences. Sequenced input: blood. The origin of the receptors is a human donor with ulcerative colitis or Crohn's disease, or a healthy co-twin of an affected twin (not recorded which).

The genes are TRBV7-6 and TRBJ2-7; TCRdb calls TRBD1, which cannot be checked without DNA. There are 14 residues in the CDR3. From germline, CDR1 is SGHVS and CDR2 FNYEAQ. CDR3 loop: CASSLDRGPYEQYF.

The CDR3 loop is CASSQSAEDREEHF. This chain connects TRBV16 to TRBJ1-5; TCRdb lists TRBD1, though no DNA is available to test this call. This CDR3 has 14 residues. Germline assignment: CDR1 KGHSY and CDR2 FQNENV. Using reference TRBV16 and TRBJ1-5 for the parts outside the CDR3, the full variable domain is GEEVAQTPKHLVRGEGQKAKLYCAPIKGHSYVFWYQQVLKNEFKFLISFQNENVFDETGMPKERFSAKCLPNSPCSLEIQATKLEDSAVYFCASSQSAEDREEHFGDGTRLSIL.

The J gene is TRBJ2-5, the V gene TRBV2; TCRdb proposes TRBD2, but this gene call is untestable without DNA. This CDR3 spans 16 amino acids. The V gene's germline CDR1 is SNHLY and CDR2 FYNNEI. CDR3 protein: CASTPGLAGGTETQYF.

The chain uses TRBV4-2 and TRBJ1-2. This CDR3 is built from 15 residues. The germline gives CDR1 LGHNA, CDR2 YNFKEQ. The chain's CDR3 is CASSQTNDGVYGYTF.

V gene TRBV7-8 combines with J gene TRBJ2-7; TCRdb gives TRBD2 as the D gene, but with no DNA this cannot be confirmed. The CDR3 totals 17 residues. Germline V gene data show CDR1 as SGHVS and CDR2 as FQNEAQ. The CDR3 sequence: CASSLSPSGGDPYEQYF.